The 7 T cell receptor beta chains below were found in one sample sequenced in a study of OX40 agonist ivuxolimab in advanced cancers. The protocol was immunoSEQ multiplex PCR, while the TCRdb copy is restricted to in-frame clones and leaves out a portion. Of nearly 80,000 clones in the sample, about 84% were seen once. The starting material was CD4+ or CD8+ T cells sorted from blood, obtained in a trial of the OX40 agonist ivuxolimab. These receptor sequences come from an adult with an advanced solid tumor such as melanoma, head and neck, liver or kidney cancer.

This sequence joins TRBV10-3 and TRBJ2-3, with D maybe TRBD2 (6 bases). Trimming left V 2 bases short and J 3 bases short, with 9 bases between. CDR3 length: 14 residues. From germline, CDR1 is ENHRY and CDR2 SYGVKD. CDR3 nucleotide sequence: TGTGCCATCAGTGAGGGGCTAGCGACAGATACGCAGTATTTT. Translating gives CAISEGLATDTQYF.

V usage is TRBV5-1 and J usage is TRBJ1-1, with 9 bases lining up with TRBD1. With V trimmed by 4 bases and J by 7 bases, 11 bases remained unmatched. From germline, CDR1 is SGHRS and CDR2 YFSETQ. CDR3 length equals 15 residues. As DNA, the CDR3 is TGCGCCAGCAGCCACCCCCATTCGGACAGGGGTGAAGCTTTCTTT. It codes for CASSHPHSDRGEAFF.

V usage is TRBV5-1 and J usage is TRBJ1-5; tentatively, D is TRBD1 (5 bases). The CDR3 runs to 14 residues. Per the germline V gene, CDR1 is SGHRS and CDR2 is YFSETQ. The ends were cut back, 0 bases at V and 5 bases at J, with 9 bases in the middle. In DNA form, the CDR3 reads TGCGCCAGCAGCTTGGAGGGACGGGATCAGCCCCAGCATTTT. Its translation: CASSLEGRDQPQHF.

This chain connects TRBV2 to TRBJ1-1; D unresolved. This CDR3 contains 12 residues. Germline V gene lookup returns CDR1 SNHLY and CDR2 FYNNEI. Trimming cost V 5 bases and J 1 base, with 5 bases left between them. DNA for the CDR3: TGTGCCAGCAGTATCGGGAACACTGAAGCTTTCTTT. Amino acids: CASSIGNTEAFF.

The rearrangement links TRBV21-1 to TRBJ2-5. TRBV21-1 is listed as a pseudogene. This CDR3 has 17 residues. CDR3 coding DNA: TGTGCCAGCAGCAAAGTTTCGAAATTGGCAGTAGGAGAGACCCAGTACTTC. Its translation: CASSKVSKLAVGETQYF.

The chain carries TRBV5-4 and TRBJ1-6; unclear D gene. From germline, CDR1 is SGHNT and CDR2 YYREEE (reference sequence). The CDR3 is made up of 12 amino acids. V was trimmed by 0 bases and J by 8 bases, leaving 3 bases between them. The CDR3 loop is CASSLGDSPLHF. Written as DNA, the CDR3 is TGTGCCAGCAGCTTGGGAGATTCACCCCTCCACTTT.

In this sample, this clone turned up a few times. CDR3 in DNA: TGTGCCATCAGTGACCCCGGGACAGGGGAGGTTTACCGCGGCTACACCTTC. This codes for CAISDPGTGEVYRGYTF. The genes are TRBV10-3 and TRBJ1-2, with 10 bases aligning to TRBD1. The CDR3 is 17 residues long. The V segment lost 3 bases and the J segment 8 bases; nucleotides outside the gene matches: 15. Germline loops: CDR1 ENHRY, CDR2 SYGVKD.